This T cell receptor (beta chain) was recorded in a study of CD8 T cells in ankylosing spondylitis listed by TCRdb under 2017. With respect to the entire study: T cell receptor beta repertoires were profiled in healthy donors and ankylosing spondylitis patients so that disease-linked TCR variants could be found. Peripheral blood samples were taken, and synovial fluid was additionally collected from ankylosing spondylitis patients. In total, the full study cohort was made up of some 110 healthy donors and 20 to 25 ankylosing spondylitis patients.

Results the study describes overall, beyond this receptor: The disease-linked clones had a CD8+ phenotype and were found at relatively low frequencies in peripheral blood. Blood from ankylosing spondylitis patients appeared to be characterized by a TCR beta motif composed of about eight highly homologous amino acid variants. Some motif variants were previously reported in synovial fluid and blood of reactive arthritis patients, suggesting common disease-initiation mechanisms. According to the report, matched synovial fluid samples from ankylosing spondylitis patients were significantly enriched for the disease-linked clones.

This clonotype was picked up many times. Its antigen target is currently unknown. No base quality information exists; no much larger clone differs at one position. The sequencing machine was an Illumina HiSeq 2500. Quantitative 5'-RACE with molecular barcodes was the method used to prepare the TCR beta libraries. Per the authors' processing: A new computational method based on a probabilistic model of VDJ rearrangement was used to identify disease-linked TCR variants. Using fastp trimming at Q25 and MiXCR clonotype assembly, TCRdb reanalyzed the public sequencing data and kept in-frame beta chains. Entries are consolidated by CDR3 protein sequence, retaining the most common genes and DNA. TCRdb, not the authors, supplied the V and J calls. The sample table contains a few hundred thousand distinct CDR3 sequences; only one count was recorded for 7% to 8% of them. 13% to 15% of the sample lies in the top ten.

The receptor was derived from a male donor with ankylosing spondylitis. Material: blood, either unsorted or a sorted T cell fraction (not recorded which).

The nucleotide sequence reads as follows: TGTGCCAGCAGTCCCACCTCAGCTGGTGAAGCTTTCTTT. Translated, this is CASSPTSAGEAFF. The chain employs TRBV12-3 or TRBV12-4 and TRBJ1-1; the D gene lacks a confident call. From its cysteine to its phenylalanine, the CDR3 spans 13 amino acids. Just CDR3 DNA is preserved here, 39 bases in frame from base 1. The junction carries 14 bases between V and J, which are trimmed by 5 bases and 7 bases respectively.